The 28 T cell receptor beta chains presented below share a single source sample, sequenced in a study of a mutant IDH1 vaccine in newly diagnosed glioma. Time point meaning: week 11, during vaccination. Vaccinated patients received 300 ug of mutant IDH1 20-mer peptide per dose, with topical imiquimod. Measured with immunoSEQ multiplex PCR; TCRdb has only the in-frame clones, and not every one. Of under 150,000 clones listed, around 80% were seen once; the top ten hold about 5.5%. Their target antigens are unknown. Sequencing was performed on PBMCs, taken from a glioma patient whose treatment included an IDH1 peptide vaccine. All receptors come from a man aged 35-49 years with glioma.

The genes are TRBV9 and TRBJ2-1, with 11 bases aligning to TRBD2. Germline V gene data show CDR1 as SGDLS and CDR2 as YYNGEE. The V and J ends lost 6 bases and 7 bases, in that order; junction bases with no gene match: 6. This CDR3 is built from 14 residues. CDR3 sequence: CASNIAGGLNEQFF. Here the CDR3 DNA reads TGTGCCAGCAACATAGCGGGGGGGCTTAATGAGCAGTTCTTC. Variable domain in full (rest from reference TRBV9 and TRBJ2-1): DSGVTQTPKHLITATGQRVTLRCSPRSGDLSVYWYQQSLDQGLQFLIQYYNGEERAKGNILERFSAQQFPDLHSELNLSSLELGDSALYFCASNIAGGLNEQFFGPGTRLTVL.

The CDR3 protein is CASRLRTGGEKLFF. The CDR3 DNA follows: TGTGCCAGCAGGTTAAGGACAGGGGGCGAAAAACTGTTTTTT. The J gene is TRBJ1-4, the V gene TRBV6-6; TRBD1 agrees at 11 bases. Germline V gene lookup returns CDR1 MNHNY and CDR2 SVGAGI (reference sequence). The junction had 5 bases not matched to a gene; V was cut back by 6 bases and J by 8 bases. The CDR3 spans 14 residues.

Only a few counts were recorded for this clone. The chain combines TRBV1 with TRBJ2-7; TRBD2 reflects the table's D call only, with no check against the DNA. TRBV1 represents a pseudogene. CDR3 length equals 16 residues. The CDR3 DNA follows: TGCACCAGCAGCCAACCCCGGGACTCCCTACCACTAGAGCAGTACTTC. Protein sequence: CTSSQPRDSLPLEQYF.

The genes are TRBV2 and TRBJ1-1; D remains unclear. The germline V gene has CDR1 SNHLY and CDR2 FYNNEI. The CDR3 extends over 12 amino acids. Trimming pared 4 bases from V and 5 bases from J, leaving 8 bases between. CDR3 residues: CASSAGGTEAFF. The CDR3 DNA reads TGTGCCAGCAGTGCTGGCGGGACTGAAGCTTTCTTT.

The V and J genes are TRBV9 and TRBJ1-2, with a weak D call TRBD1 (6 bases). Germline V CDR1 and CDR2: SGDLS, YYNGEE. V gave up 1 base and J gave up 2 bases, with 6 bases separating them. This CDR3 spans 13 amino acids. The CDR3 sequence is CASSVTGNYGYTF. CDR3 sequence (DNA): TGTGCCAGCAGCGTAACAGGGAACTATGGCTACACCTTC.

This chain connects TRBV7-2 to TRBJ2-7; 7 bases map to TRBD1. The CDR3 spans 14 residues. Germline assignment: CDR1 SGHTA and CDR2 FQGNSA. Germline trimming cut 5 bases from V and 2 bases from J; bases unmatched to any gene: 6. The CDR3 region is CASSSDREPYEQYF. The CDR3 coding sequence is TGTGCCAGCAGCAGTGACAGGGAACCCTACGAGCAGTACTTC. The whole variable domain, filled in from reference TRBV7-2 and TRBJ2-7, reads GAGVSQSPSNKVTEKGKDVELRCDPISGHTALYWYRQSLGQGLEFLIYFQGNSAPDKSGLPSDRFSAERTGGSVSTLTIQRTQQEDSAVYLCASSSDREPYEQYFGPGTRLTVT.

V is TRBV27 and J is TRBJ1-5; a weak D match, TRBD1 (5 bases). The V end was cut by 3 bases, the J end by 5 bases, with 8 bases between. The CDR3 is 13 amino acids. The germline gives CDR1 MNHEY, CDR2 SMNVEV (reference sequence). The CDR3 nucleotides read TGTGCCAGCAGTTTGGGGGTCCATCAGCCCCAGCATTTT. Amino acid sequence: CASSLGVHQPQHF.

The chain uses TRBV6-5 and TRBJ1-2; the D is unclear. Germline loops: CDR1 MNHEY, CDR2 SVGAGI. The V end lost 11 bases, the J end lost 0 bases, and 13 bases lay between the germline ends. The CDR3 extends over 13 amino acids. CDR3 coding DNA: TGTGCCTGCGGACGGATAGCTAACTATGGCTACACCTTC. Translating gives CACGRIANYGYTF.

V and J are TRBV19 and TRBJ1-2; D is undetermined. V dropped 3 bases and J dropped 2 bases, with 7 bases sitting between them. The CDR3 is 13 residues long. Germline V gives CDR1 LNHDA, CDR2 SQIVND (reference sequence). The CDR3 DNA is TGTGCCAGTAGTATCGAGGAAAACTATGGCTACACCTTC. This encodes CASSIEENYGYTF.

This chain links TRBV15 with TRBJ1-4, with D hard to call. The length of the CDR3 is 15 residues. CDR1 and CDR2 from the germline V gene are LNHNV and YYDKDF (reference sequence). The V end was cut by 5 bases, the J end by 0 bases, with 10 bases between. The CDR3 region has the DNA TGTGCCACCAGCTATGGTATTTCAACTAATGAAAAACTGTTTTTT. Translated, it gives CATSYGISTNEKLFF.

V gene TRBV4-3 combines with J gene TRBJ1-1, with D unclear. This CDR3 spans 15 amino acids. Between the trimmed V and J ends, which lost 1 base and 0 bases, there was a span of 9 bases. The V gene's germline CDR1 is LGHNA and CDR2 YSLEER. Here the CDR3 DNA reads TGCGCCAGCAGCCAAGGATTTTTCCTGAACACTGAAGCTTTCTTT. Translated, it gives CASSQGFFLNTEAFF.

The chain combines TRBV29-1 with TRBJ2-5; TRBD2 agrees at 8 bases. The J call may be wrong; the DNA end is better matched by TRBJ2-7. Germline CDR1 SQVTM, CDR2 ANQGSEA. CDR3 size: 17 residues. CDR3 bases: TGCAGCGTTGAATTGGTCGAGAGCGAAGCGGGGGAGTACGAGCAGTACTTC. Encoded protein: CSVELVESEAGEYEQYF.

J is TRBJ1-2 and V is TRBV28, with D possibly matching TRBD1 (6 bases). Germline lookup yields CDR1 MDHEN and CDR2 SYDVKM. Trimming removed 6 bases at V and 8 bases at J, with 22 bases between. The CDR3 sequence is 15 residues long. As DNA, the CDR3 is TGTGCCAGCAGCCCTCGGGGCAGGGGAGAGTTCGGCTACACCTTC. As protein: CASSPRGRGEFGYTF.

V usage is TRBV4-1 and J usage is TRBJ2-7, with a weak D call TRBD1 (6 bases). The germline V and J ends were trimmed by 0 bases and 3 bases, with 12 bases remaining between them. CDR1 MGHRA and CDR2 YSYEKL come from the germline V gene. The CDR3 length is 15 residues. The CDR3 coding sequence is TGCGCCAGCAGCCAAGATAGGACAGACGGCTACGAGCAGTACTTC. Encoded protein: CASSQDRTDGYEQYF.

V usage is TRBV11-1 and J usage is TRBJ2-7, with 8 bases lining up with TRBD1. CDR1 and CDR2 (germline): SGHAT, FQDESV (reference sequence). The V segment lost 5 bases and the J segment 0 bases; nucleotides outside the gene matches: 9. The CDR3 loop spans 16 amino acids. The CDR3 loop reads CASSLSGQESSYEQYF. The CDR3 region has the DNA TGTGCCAGCAGCCTCTCGGGACAGGAGAGCTCCTACGAGCAGTACTTC.

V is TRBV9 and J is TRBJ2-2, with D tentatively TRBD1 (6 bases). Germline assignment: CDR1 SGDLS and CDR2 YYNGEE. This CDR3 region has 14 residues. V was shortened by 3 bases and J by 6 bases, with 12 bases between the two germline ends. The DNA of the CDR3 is TGTGCCAGCAGCGACAGGGCGGGCGCCGGGGAGCTGTTTTTT. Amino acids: CASSDRAGAGELFF. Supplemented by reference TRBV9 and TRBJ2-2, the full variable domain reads DSGVTQTPKHLITATGQRVTLRCSPRSGDLSVYWYQQSLDQGLQFLIQYYNGEERAKGNILERFSAQQFPDLHSELNLSSLELGDSALYFCASSDRAGAGELFFGEGSRLTVL.

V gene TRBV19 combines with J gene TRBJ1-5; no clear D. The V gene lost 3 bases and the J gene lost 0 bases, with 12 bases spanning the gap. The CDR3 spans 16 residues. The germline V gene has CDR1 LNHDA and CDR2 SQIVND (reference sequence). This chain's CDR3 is CASSIRAHYSNQPQHF. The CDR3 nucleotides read TGTGCCAGTAGTATCCGGGCCCATTATAGCAATCAGCCCCAGCATTTT.

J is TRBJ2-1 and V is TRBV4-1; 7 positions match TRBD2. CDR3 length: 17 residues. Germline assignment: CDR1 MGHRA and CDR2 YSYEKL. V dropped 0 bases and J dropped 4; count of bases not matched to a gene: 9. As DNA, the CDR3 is TGCGCCAGCAGCCAAGATTCAAGCGGGGCGATTTACAATGAGCAGTTCTTC. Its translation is CASSQDSSGAIYNEQFF.

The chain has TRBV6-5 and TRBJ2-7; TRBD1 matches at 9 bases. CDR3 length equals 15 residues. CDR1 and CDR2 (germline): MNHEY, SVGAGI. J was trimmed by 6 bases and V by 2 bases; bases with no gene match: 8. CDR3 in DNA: TGTGCCAGCAGTTACCGGGACAGGGTTTCCGGCGAGCAGTACTTC. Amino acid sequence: CASSYRDRVSGEQYF.

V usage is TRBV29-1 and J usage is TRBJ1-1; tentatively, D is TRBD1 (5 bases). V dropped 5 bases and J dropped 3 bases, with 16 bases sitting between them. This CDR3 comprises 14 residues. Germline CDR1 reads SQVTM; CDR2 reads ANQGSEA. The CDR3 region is CSVHGGGLDTEAFF. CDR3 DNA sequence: TGCAGCGTTCACGGGGGAGGCTTGGACACTGAAGCTTTCTTT.

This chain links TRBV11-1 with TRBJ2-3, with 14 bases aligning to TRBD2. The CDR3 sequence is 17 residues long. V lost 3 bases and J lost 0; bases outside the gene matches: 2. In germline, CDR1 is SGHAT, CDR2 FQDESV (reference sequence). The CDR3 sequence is CASSFGLAGGSTDTQYF. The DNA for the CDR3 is TGTGCCAGCAGCTTCGGACTAGCGGGAGGAAGCACAGATACGCAGTATTTT.

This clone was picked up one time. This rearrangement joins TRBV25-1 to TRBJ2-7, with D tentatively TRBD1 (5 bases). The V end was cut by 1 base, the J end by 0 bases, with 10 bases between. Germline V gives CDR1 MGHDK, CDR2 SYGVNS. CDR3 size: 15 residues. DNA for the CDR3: TGTGCCAGCAGTGAATTATACAGGAGCTCCTACGAGCAGTACTTC. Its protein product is CASSELYRSSYEQYF.

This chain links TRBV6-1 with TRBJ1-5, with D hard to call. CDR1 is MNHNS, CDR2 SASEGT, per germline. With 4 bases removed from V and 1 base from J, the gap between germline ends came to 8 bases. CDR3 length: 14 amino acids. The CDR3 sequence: CASSGVSSNQPQHF. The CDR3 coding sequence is TGTGCCAGCAGTGGGGTGAGCAGCAATCAGCCCCAGCATTTT.

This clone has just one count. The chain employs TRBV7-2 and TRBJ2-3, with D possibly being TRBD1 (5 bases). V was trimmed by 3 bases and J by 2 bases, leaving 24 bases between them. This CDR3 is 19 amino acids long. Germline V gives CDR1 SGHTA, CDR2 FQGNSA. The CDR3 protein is CASSLPAGWPPGSTDTQYF. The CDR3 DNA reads TGTGCCAGCAGCTTGCCAGCAGGGTGGCCGCCTGGGTCCACAGATACGCAGTATTTT.

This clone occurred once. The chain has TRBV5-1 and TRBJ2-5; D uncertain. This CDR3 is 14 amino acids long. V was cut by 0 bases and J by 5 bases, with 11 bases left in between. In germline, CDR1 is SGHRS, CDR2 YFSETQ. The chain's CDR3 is CASSLDVGRETQYF. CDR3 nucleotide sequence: TGCGCCAGCAGCTTGGATGTGGGCCGGGAGACCCAGTACTTC.

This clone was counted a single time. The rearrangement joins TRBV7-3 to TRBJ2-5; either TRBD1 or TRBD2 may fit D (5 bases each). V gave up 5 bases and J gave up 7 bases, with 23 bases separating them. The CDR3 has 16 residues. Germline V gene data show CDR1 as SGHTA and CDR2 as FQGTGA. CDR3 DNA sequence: TGTGCCAGCAGCGTCACCGGGACCGGATCCACGGGGACCCAGTACTTC. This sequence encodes CASSVTGTGSTGTQYF.

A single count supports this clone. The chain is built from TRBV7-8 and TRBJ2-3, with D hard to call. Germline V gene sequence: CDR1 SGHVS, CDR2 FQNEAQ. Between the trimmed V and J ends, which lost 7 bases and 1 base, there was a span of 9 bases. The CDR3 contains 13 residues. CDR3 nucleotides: TGTGCCAGCACCCTTGGGGGCACAGATACGCAGTATTTT. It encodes CASTLGGTDTQYF. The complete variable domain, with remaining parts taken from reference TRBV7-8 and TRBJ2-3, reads GAGVSQSPRYKVAKRGQDVALRCDPISGHVSLFWYQQALGQGPEFLTYFQNEAQLDKSGLPSDRFFAERPEGSVSTLKIQRTQQEDSAVYLCASTLGGTDTQYFGPGTRLTVL.

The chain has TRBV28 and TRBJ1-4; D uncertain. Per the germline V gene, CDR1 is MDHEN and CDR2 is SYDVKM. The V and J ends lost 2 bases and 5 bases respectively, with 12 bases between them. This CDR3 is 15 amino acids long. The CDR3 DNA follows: TGTGCCAGCAGTTTAGTGGCAGCCGAGAATGAAAAACTGTTTTTT. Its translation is CASSLVAAENEKLFF.